Listed below are T cell receptor beta chains from one sample, sequenced in a study of cytomegalovirus exposure and HLA in healthy donors. The table came from immunoSEQ multiplex PCR; TCRdb's copy has only in-frame clones and leaves some out. The sample contains more than 80,000 clones, about four fifths of which appear only once. Sequenced material: PBMCs. These receptors all come from a female donor in good health and CMV-seropositive. Each CDR3 is given with its conserved first and last residue. D genes are given only for firm matches. Clone size appears in some rows only: once, few, many, or a class for an expanded clone.

J gene,V gene,D gene,clone size,CDR3 protein,CDR3 DNA
TRBJ1-1,TRBV28,-,-,CASSELNRRGETEAFF,TGTGCCAGCAGCGAACTAAACAGGAGAGGTGAGACTGAAGCTTTCTTT
TRBJ2-7,TRBV5-5,-,-,CASSLAKQIRVGHEQYF,TGTGCCAGCAGCTTGGCCAAGCAGATCAGGGTTGGGCACGAGCAGTACTTC
TRBJ2-7,TRBV7-9,-,-,CASSYTHEQYF,TGTGCCAGCAGCTACACCCACGAGCAGTACTTC
TRBJ2-7,TRBV11-2,TRBD2,-,CASSTRLAGGPIEQYF,TGTGCCAGCAGCACCAGACTAGCGGGAGGGCCGATCGAGCAGTACTTC
TRBJ1-4,TRBV7-9,-,-,CASSLVGRVGTNEKLFF,TGTGCCAGCAGCTTAGTTGGCAGGGTTGGGACTAATGAAAAACTGTTTTTT
TRBJ2-3,TRBV6-5,TRBD1,-,CASGDRGITDTQYF,TGTGCCAGCGGAGACAGGGGAATCACAGATACGCAGTATTTT
TRBJ2-1,TRBV6-4,TRBD1,-,CASSDAGQGYNEQFF,TGTGCCAGCAGTGACGCGGGACAGGGTTACAATGAGCAGTTCTTC
TRBJ1-1,TRBV11-2,-,-,CASSLDSGTEAFF,TGTGCCAGCAGCTTAGATTCCGGGACTGAAGCTTTCTTT
TRBJ1-2,TRBV28,-,-,CASRSQARTDGYTF,TGTGCCAGCAGGTCCCAGGCGCGCACGGATGGCTACACCTTC
TRBJ2-1,TRBV27,TRBD2,few,CASSSGGVAYNEQFF,TGTGCCAGCAGTTCCGGGGGGGTGGCCTACAATGAGCAGTTCTTC
TRBJ1-2,TRBV6-5,-,-,CASSYSMGQMGGYTF,TGTGCCAGCAGTTACTCGATGGGGCAAATGGGGGGCTACACCTTC
TRBJ2-5,TRBV28,TRBD1,once,CATGAAQETQYF,TGTGCGACAGGGGCCGCCCAAGAGACCCAGTACTTC
TRBJ2-5,TRBV7-9,TRBD2,-,CASSLWGGTSETQYF,TGTGCCAGCAGCTTGTGGGGGGGGACTTCAGAGACCCAGTACTTC
TRBJ2-3,TRBV2,TRBD2,-,CASRGTSETLSTDTQYF,TGTGCCAGCAGGGGGACTAGCGAGACCCTAAGCACAGATACGCAGTATTTT
TRBJ1-2,TRBV10-3,-,-,CATNPSQARSYGYTF,TGTGCCACCAACCCGTCACAGGCACGGAGCTATGGCTACACCTTC
TRBJ2-7,TRBV9,-,-,CASSVEGGAASYEQYF,TGTGCCAGCAGCGTAGAGGGTGGGGCGGCCTCCTACGAGCAGTACTTC
TRBJ1-2,TRBV25-1,-,-,CASSSGGLSAYGYTF,TGTGCCAGCAGTTCCGGAGGTCTTAGTGCCTATGGCTACACCTTC
TRBJ2-2,TRBV2,-,-,CASTLRGANTGELFF,TGTGCCAGCACCCTGCGGGGCGCGAACACCGGGGAGCTGTTTTTT
TRBJ2-7,TRBV7-6,TRBD2,-,CASSPGLAGESYEQYF,TGTGCCAGCAGCCCAGGACTAGCGGGGGAGTCCTACGAGCAGTACTTC
TRBJ1-2,TRBV6-1,-,-,CASTVSGGLNYGYTF,TGTGCCAGCACGGTCTCGGGGGGCCTCAACTATGGCTACACCTTC
TRBJ2-2,TRBV4-2,TRBD2,few,CASSQDSTSGNTGELFF,TGTGCCAGCAGCCAAGATTCGACTAGCGGCAACACCGGGGAGCTGTTTTTT
TRBJ2-7,TRBV5-1,-,-,CASSLWTDDYEQYF,TGCGCCAGCAGCTTGTGGACGGACGACTACGAGCAGTACTTC
TRBJ2-3,TRBV6-1,TRBD2,-,CASSLAGSTDTQYF,TGTGCCAGCAGCTTAGCGGGGAGCACAGATACGCAGTATTTT
TRBJ2-7,TRBV28,TRBD1,-,CASSYGPGQRREQYF,TGTGCCAGCAGTTACGGTCCGGGACAGCGCCGCGAGCAGTACTTC
TRBJ2-3,TRBV6-1,TRBD2,-,CASSGYWGGDTQYF,TGTGCCAGCAGTGGCTACTGGGGGGGGGATACGCAGTATTTT
TRBJ2-7,TRBV9,TRBD2,-,CASSAGTSGIYEQYF,TGTGCCAGCAGCGCCGGGACTAGCGGCATTTACGAGCAGTACTTC
TRBJ2-5,TRBV13,-,-,CASSLAAGQETQYF,TGTGCCAGCAGCTTAGCGGCAGGACAAGAGACCCAGTACTTC
TRBJ2-6,TRBV10-3,TRBD1,-,CAISVQGAGANVLTF,TGTGCCATCAGTGTTCAGGGGGCCGGGGCCAACGTCCTGACTTTC
TRBJ1-1,TRBV2,TRBD1,-,CASSGTGEAFF,TGTGCCAGCAGTGGGACAGGGGAGGCTTTCTTT
TRBJ2-1,TRBV28,-,-,CASTPYGQGKGNEQFF,TGTGCCAGCACCCCTTATGGGCAGGGGAAGGGAAATGAGCAGTTCTTC
TRBJ1-1,TRBV10-3,TRBD1,-,CAISESGTGLNTEAFF,TGTGCCATCAGTGAGTCAGGGACAGGGCTTAACACTGAAGCTTTCTTT